The source of this TCR beta chain is a study of T cells in tuberculosis. Background on the study: CD1B tetramers identified T cells specific for mycobacterial lipid GMM.

Sequencing of TCR-alpha and TCR-beta chains was unpaired. Profiling relied on immunoSEQ multiplex PCR, and the TCRdb table lists in-frame clones only, not all of them. The table has about 54,000 clones, 88% seen once. Sorting used thawed, overnight-rested PBMC stained with anti-CD3, a viability dye and GMM-loaded CD1B tetramer. The lipid loaded on the CD1B tetramers was C32 glucose monomycolate from Rhodococcus equi. PBMC for tetramer sorting were first depleted of CD14-expressing monocytes. Tetramer-negative cells, about 94,000 per donor, were also sorted. Trimming cost V 3 bases and J 8 bases, with 16 bases left between them. Per the germline V gene, CDR1 is LGHNA and CDR2 is YSLEER. The CDR3 loop spans 14 amino acids.

This clonotype originated in an adult woman with latent tuberculosis. The V call is TRBV4-3, the J call TRBJ1-1; the D gene is possibly TRBD1 (6 bases). Sequences were obtained from CD1b-GMM tetramer-negative cells sorted from PBMCs. The CDR3 nucleotides read TGCGCCAGCAGCCAGACAGGCGGGTACTTCGAAGCTTTCTTT. Protein: CASSQTGGYFEAFF.